The 8 T cell receptor beta chains presented below share a single source sample, sequenced in a study of blood T cells in healthy people across ages (dated by TCRdb to the mid-2010s). Libraries were built with 5' RACE. Sequencing was carried out with an Illumina HiSeq 2500. A second PCR of roughly 7 to 11 cycles was performed with a sample-barcoded 5' primer and a J-beta primer mix. Using fastp trimming at Q25 and MiXCR clonotype assembly, TCRdb reanalyzed the public sequencing data and kept in-frame beta chains. Each CDR3 protein appears once, grouped with its most common genes and DNA. Counted in this sample were hundreds of thousands of distinct CDR3 sequences; about 30% of them appeared once. The ten most abundant clones make up approximately 14% of the sample. The specimen sequenced was blood. The source of these receptors is a woman aged 80 or over in good health.

Comment on this clonotype: This may stem from a read error, because a much larger clone lies one nucleotide away. This chain joins TRBV20-1 and TRBJ2-7; possibly TRBD2 for D (6 bases). Looked up from germline, CDR1 is DFQATT and CDR2 is SNEGSKA (reference sequence). Between the trimmed V and J ends, which lost 3 bases and 7 bases, there was a span of 16 bases. The CDR3 extends over 13 amino acids. CDR3 sequence: CSASRGRGNEQYF. The CDR3 bases are TGCAGTGCTAGTCGGGGGAGAGGAAATGAGCAGTACTTC.

This chain connects TRBV4-3 to TRBJ1-6, with 8 bases that match TRBD1. CDR3 length: 18 residues. The germline gives CDR1 LGHNA, CDR2 YSLEER. V was pared by 0 bases and J by 7 bases, with 11 bases of the junction left unmatched. The CDR3 region has the DNA TGCGCCAGCAGCCAAGATACGGGGCAGGGGGCGCTGAATTCACCCCTCCACTTT. Protein product: CASSQDTGQGALNSPLHF.

This clonotype was observed at least ten times. This chain uses TRBV4-3 with TRBJ2-5; 8 positions agree with TRBD2. Looked up from germline, CDR1 is LGHNA and CDR2 is YSLEER. Trimming took 0 bases from V and 5 from J; bases not matched to a gene: 2. The CDR3 has 14 residues. DNA of the CDR3: TGCGCCAGCAGCCAAGAGTCGGGGGGGGAGACCCAGTACTTC. This translates into CASSQESGGETQYF.

This clonotype was counted a few times. The V call is TRBV20-1, the J call TRBJ1-5; D ambiguous. V lost 6 bases, J lost 3 bases, and 12 bases lay in between. Per the germline V gene, CDR1 is DFQATT and CDR2 is SNEGSKA (reference sequence). This CDR3 is 13 amino acids long. CDR3 nucleotide sequence: TGCAGTGCGCGGAGTACCTCCAATCAGCCCCAGCATTTT. Protein product: CSARSTSNQPQHF.

V usage is TRBV27 and J usage is TRBJ1-4, with 7 bases identical to TRBD1. Looked up from germline, CDR1 is MNHEY and CDR2 is SMNVEV (reference sequence). Trimming took 3 bases from V and 0 from J; bases not matched to a gene: 7. CDR3 length: 17 amino acids. CDR3 amino acids: CASSLGRQGSTNEKLFF. The CDR3 DNA reads as TGTGCCAGCAGTTTGGGGAGACAGGGTTCAACTAATGAAAAACTGTTTTTT.

This clonotype was seen more than once but under ten times. The V gene is TRBV2, the J gene TRBJ2-7; the D gene is possibly TRBD1 (6 bases). The CDR3 sequence is 12 residues long. Looked up from germline, CDR1 is SNHLY and CDR2 is FYNNEI. Trimming removed 7 bases from V and 6 bases from J, with 13 bases in between. As DNA, the CDR3 is TGTGCCAGCACCCCTCAGGGGAGCGAGCAGTACTTC. This sequence encodes CASTPQGSEQYF.

The chain links TRBV29-1 to TRBJ2-3, with a tentative D call TRBD1 (5 bases). The V end lost 3 bases, the J end lost 4 bases, and 8 bases lay between the germline ends. The germline V gene has CDR1 SQVTM and CDR2 ANQGSEA. The CDR3 totals 12 residues. The CDR3 reads CSVEWGSDTQYF. The CDR3 DNA is TGCAGCGTTGAGTGGGGCTCAGATACGCAGTATTTT.

Of note for this clonotype: The junction shows a germline mismatch at one end, possibly a read error. The CDR3 reads CSASHPGANVQTF. For the CDR3, the DNA is TGCAGTGCTTCTCACCCGGGGGCCAACGTCCAGACTTTC. V gene TRBV20-1 combines with J gene TRBJ2-6, with D perhaps assigned TRBD1 or TRBD2 (6 bases each). The CDR3 has 13 amino acids. Per germline, CDR1 DFQATT and CDR2 SNEGSKA (reference sequence).